Sequencing of this T cell receptor (beta chain) was carried out in a study of blood T cell repertoires in COVID-19. Study-level background: Donors in the United States, Italy and Spain gave samples during acute or convalescent COVID-19.

TCRdb keeps only in-frame clones here, not all; method: immunoSEQ multiplex PCR. The sample carries some 11,000 clones, about four fifths recorded once. V lost 6 bases to trimming and J lost 6 bases; unmatched junction nucleotides: 13. The germline gives CDR1 SGHTA, CDR2 FQGNSA. The length of the CDR3 is 17 residues. The TCR was taken from a woman aged 55-70 years with acute or convalescent COVID-19. V and J are TRBV7-2 and TRBJ2-1; 11 positions match TRBD2. The sequencing input was peripheral blood. The CDR3: CASRHASRLAGSNEQFF. The CDR3 DNA reads as TGTGCCAGCAGGCACGCCTCACGACTAGCGGGGAGCAATGAGCAGTTCTTC.